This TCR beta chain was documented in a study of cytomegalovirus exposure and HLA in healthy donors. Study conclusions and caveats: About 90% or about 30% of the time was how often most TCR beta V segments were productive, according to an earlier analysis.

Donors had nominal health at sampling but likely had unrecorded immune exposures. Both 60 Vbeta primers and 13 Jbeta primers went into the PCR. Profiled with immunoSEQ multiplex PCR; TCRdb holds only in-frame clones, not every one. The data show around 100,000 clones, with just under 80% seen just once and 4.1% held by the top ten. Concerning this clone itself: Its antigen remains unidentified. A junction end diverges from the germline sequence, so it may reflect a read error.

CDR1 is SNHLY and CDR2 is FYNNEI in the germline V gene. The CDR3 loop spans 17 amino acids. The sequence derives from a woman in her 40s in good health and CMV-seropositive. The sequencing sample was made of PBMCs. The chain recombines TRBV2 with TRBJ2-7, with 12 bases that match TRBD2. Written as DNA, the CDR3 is TGTGCCGGCAGCGCTACTAGCGGGAGGATCAATGATCACGAGCAGTACTTC. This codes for CAGSATSGRINDHEQYF.